This TCR beta chain was observed in a study of glioma-infiltrating T cells after dendritic cell vaccination. Study background: At biweekly intervals, patients got three intradermal dendritic cell vaccine injections.

The V gene's germline CDR1 is MGHRA and CDR2 YSYEKL. V lost 0 bases to trimming and J lost 5 bases, with 13 bases between them. The CDR3 loop spans 15 amino acids. The assay was immunoSEQ multiplex PCR, and TCRdb's table has in-frame clones only and misses some. The data show almost 65,000 clones, 82% seen once. Only patients with spare fresh-frozen tumor and over two years of follow-up were included. Blood PBMC samples: pre-vaccination, two weeks post third vaccination, and at tumor progression. This clone was recorded once. The sample here was blood, taken before dendritic cell vaccination. The receptor was isolated from a human donor with glioblastoma. The chain recombines TRBV4-1 with TRBJ2-5; D possibly corresponds to TRBD2 (6 bases). This chain's CDR3 is CASSQERRGSETQYF. DNA for the CDR3: TGCGCCAGCAGCCAAGAAAGGCGGGGATCGGAGACCCAGTACTTC.